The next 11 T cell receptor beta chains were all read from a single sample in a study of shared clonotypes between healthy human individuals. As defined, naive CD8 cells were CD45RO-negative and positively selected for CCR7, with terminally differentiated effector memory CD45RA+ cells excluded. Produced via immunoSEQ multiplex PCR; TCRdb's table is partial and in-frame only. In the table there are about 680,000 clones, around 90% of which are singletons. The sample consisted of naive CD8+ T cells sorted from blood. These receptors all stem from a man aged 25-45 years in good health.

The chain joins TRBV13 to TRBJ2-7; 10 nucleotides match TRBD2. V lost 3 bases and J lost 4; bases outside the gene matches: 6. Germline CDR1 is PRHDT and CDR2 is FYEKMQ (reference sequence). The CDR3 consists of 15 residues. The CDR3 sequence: CASSLKTSGIYEQYF. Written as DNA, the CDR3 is TGTGCCAGCAGCTTGAAAACTAGCGGGATTTACGAGCAGTACTTC.

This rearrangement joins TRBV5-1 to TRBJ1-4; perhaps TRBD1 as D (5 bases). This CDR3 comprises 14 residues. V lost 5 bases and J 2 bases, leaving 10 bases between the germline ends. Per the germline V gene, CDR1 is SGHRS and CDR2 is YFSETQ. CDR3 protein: CASRGEKTNEKLFF. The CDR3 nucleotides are TGCGCCAGCAGGGGGGAGAAGACTAATGAAAAACTGTTTTTT.

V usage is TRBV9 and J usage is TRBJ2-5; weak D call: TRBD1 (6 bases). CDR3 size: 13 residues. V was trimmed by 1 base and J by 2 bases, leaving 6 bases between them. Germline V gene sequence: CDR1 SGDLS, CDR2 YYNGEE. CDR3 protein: CASSVQGQETQYF. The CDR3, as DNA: TGTGCCAGCAGCGTACAGGGGCAAGAGACCCAGTACTTC.

In nucleotides, the CDR3 is TGTGCCAGCAGTTTATTACAGGGAAGTCAGCCCCAGCATTTT. It codes for CASSLLQGSQPQHF. The V and J genes are TRBV28 and TRBJ1-5; weak D call: TRBD1 (6 bases). From germline, CDR1 is MDHEN and CDR2 SYDVKM. V was shortened by 1 base and J by 6 bases, with 10 bases between the two germline ends. CDR3 length: 14 amino acids. Using reference TRBV28 and TRBJ1-5 for the parts outside the CDR3, the full variable domain is DVKVTQSSRYLVKRTGEKVFLECVQDMDHENMFWYRQDPGLGLRLIYFSYDVKMKEKGDIPEGYSVSREKKERFSLILESASTNQTSMYLCASSLLQGSQPQHFGDGTRLSIL.

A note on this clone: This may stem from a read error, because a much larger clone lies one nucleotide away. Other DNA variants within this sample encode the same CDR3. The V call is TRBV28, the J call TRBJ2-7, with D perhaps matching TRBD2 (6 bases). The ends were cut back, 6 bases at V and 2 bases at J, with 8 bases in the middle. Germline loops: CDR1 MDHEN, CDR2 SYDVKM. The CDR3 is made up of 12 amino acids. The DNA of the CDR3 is TGTGCCAGCAGGGGACTGGCCTACGAGCAGTACTTC. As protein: CASRGLAYEQYF. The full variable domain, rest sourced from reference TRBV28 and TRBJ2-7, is DVKVTQSSRYLVKRTGEKVFLECVQDMDHENMFWYRQDPGLGLRLIYFSYDVKMKEKGDIPEGYSVSREKKERFSLILESASTNQTSMYLCASRGLAYEQYFGPGTRLTVT.

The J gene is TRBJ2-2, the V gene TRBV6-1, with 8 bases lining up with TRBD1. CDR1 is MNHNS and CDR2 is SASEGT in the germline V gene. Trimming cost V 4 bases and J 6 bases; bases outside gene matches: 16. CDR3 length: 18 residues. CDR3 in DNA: TGTGCCAGCAGTGTAAAGCAGTTATACAGGGGGTTGGCCGGGGAGCTGTTTTTT. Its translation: CASSVKQLYRGLAGELFF.

The CDR3 DNA is TGTGCCAGCACCGTCGACGGGACGAACACCGGGGAGCTGTTTTTT. This gives the protein CASTVDGTNTGELFF. The chain uses TRBV7-9 and TRBJ2-2, with D possibly being TRBD2 (5 bases). V lost 7 bases and J lost 0, with 12 bases in between. Germline V gene lookup returns CDR1 SEHNR and CDR2 FQNEAQ (reference sequence). The CDR3 runs to 15 residues. Using reference TRBV7-9 and TRBJ2-2 for the parts outside the CDR3, the full variable domain is DTGVSQNPRHKITKRGQNVTFRCDPISEHNRLYWYRQTLGQGPEFLTYFQNEAQLEKSRLLSDRFSAERPKGSFSTLEIQRTEQGDSAMYLCASTVDGTNTGELFFGEGSRLTVL.

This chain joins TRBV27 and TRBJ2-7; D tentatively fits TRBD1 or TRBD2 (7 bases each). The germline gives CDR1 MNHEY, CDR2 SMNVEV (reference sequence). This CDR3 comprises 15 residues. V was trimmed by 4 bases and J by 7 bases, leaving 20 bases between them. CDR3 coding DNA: TGTGCCAGCAGTTCCCCCAGGGGGGGCAGAGCGGAGCAGTACTTC. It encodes CASSSPRGGRAEQYF.

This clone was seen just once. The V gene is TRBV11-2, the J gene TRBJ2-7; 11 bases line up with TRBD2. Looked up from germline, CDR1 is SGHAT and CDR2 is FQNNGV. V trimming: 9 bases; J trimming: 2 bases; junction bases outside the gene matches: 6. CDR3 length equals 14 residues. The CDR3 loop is CASSSGRFPYEQYF. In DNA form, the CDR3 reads TGTGCCAGTTCTAGCGGGAGGTTCCCCTACGAGCAGTACTTC.

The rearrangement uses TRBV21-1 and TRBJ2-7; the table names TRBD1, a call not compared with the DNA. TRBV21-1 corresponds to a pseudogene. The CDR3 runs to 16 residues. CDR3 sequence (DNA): TGTGCCAGCAGCAAGGAGGACAGCACCCCGAAGGGCGAGCAGTACTTC. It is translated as CASSKEDSTPKGEQYF.

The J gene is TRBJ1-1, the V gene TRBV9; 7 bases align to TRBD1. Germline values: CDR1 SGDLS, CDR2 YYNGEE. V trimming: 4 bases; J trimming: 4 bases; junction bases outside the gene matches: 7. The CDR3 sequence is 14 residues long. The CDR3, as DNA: TGTGCCAGCAGCTCCCGGGACAGCTTCACTGAAGCTTTCTTT. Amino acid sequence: CASSSRDSFTEAFF.